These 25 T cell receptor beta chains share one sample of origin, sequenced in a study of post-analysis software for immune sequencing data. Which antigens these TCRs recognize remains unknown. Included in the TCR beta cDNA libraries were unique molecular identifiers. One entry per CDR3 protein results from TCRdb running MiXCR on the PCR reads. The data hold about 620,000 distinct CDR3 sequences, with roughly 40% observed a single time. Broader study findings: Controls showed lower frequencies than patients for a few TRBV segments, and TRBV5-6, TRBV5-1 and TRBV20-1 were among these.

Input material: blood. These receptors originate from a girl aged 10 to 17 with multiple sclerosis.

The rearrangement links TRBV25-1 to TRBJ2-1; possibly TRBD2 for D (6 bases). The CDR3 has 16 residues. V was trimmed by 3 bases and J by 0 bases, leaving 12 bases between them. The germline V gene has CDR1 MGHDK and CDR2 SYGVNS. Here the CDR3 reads CASSDHRAGSYNEQFF. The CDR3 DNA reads TGTGCCAGCAGTGATCACAGAGCGGGCTCCTACAATGAGCAGTTCTTC.

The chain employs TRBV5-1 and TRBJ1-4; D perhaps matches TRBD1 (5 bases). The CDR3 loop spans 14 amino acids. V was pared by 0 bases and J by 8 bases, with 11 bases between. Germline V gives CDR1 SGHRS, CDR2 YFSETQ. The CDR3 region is CASSLVGVGEKLFF. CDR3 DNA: TGCGCCAGCAGCTTGGTAGGGGTAGGGGAAAAACTGTTTTTT.

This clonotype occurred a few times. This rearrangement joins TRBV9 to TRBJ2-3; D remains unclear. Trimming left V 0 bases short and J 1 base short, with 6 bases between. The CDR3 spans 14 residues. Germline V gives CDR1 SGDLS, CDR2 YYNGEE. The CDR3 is CASSVEAGTDTQYF. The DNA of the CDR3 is TGTGCCAGCAGCGTAGAGGCAGGCACAGATACGCAGTATTTT.

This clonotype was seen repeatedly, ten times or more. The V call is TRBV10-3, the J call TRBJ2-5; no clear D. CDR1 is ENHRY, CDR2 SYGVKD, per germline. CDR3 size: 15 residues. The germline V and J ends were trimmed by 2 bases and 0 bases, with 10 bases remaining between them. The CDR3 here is CAISEKGSNQETQYF. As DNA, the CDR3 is TGTGCCATCAGTGAGAAAGGTAGCAACCAAGAGACCCAGTACTTC.

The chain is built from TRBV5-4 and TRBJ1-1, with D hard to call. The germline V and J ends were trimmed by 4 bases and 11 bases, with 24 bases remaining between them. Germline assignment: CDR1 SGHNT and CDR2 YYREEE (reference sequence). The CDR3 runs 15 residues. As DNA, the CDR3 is TGTGCCAGCAGCCCGCTCCGGGCCTCCTCCCGAGCGGCTTTCTTT. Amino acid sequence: CASSPLRASSRAAFF.

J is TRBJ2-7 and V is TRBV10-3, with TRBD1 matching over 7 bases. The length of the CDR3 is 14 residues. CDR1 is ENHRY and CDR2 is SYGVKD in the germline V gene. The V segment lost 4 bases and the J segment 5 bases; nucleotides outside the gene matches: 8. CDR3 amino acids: CAISVTRGYDEQYF. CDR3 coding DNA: TGTGCCATCAGTGTTACCAGGGGGTATGACGAGCAGTACTTC.

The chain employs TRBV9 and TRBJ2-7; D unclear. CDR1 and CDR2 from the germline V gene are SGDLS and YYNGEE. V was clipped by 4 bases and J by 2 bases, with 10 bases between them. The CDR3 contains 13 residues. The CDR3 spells CASSRRPAYEQYF. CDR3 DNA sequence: TGTGCCAGCAGCCGACGGCCTGCCTACGAGCAGTACTTC.

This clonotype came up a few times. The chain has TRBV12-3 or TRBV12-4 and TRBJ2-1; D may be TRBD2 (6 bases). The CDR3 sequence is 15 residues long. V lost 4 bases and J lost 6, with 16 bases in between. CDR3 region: CASSWDGWRGNEQFF. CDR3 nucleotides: TGTGCCAGCAGTTGGGATGGGTGGAGGGGCAATGAGCAGTTCTTC.

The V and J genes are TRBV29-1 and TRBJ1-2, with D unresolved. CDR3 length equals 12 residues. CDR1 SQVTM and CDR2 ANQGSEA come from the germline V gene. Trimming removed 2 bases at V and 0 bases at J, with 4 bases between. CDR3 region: CSVEQSNYGYTF. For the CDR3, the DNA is TGCAGCGTTGAACAGTCTAACTATGGCTACACCTTC.

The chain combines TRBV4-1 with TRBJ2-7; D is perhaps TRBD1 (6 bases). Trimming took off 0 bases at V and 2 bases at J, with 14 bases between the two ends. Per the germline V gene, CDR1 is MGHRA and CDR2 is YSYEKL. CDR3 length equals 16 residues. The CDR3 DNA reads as TGCGCCAGCAGCCAAGAGGTGAACAGGGACGCCTACGAGCAGTACTTC. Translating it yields CASSQEVNRDAYEQYF.

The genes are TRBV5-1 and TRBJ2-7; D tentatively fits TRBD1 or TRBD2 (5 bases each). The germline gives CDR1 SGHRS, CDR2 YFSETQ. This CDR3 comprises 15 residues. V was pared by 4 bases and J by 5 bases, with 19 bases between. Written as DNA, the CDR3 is TGCGCCAGCAGCCATCTTCCCGGGACGACCGACGAGCAGTACTTC. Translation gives CASSHLPGTTDEQYF.

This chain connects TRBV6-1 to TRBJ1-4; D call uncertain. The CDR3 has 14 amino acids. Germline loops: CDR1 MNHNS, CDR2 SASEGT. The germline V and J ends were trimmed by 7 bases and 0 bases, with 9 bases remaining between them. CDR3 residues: CASTQRATNEKLFF. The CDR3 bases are TGTGCCAGCACACAGAGAGCAACTAATGAAAAACTGTTTTTT.

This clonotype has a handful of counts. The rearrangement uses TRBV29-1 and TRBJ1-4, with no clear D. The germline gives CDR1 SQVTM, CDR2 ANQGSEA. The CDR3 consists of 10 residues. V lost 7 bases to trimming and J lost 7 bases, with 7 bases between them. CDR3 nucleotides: TGCAGCGCAGGAGGTGAAAAACTGTTTTTT. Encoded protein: CSAGGEKLFF. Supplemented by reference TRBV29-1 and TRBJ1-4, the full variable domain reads SAVISQKPSRDICQRGTSLTIQCQVDSQVTMMFWYRQQPGQSLTLIATANQGSEATYESGFVIDKFPISRPNLTFSTLTVSNMSPEDSSIYLCSAGGEKLFFGSGTQLSVL.

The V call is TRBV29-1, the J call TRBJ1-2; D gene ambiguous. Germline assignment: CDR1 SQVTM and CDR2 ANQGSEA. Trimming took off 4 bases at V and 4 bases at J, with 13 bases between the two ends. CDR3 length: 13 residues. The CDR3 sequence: CSVGHGGSYGYTF. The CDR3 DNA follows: TGCAGCGTTGGGCATGGAGGCTCCTATGGCTACACCTTC.

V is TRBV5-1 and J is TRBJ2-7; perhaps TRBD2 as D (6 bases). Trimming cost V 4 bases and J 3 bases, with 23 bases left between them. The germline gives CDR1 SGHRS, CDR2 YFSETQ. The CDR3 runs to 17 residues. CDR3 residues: CASSLRFRDLENYEQYF. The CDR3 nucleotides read TGCGCCAGCAGCCTCAGATTCCGGGACTTAGAGAACTACGAGCAGTACTTC.

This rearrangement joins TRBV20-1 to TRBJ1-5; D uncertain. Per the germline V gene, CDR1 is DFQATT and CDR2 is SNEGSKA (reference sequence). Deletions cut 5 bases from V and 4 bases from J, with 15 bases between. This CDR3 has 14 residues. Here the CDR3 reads CSAHQGLTNQPQHF. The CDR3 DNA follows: TGCAGTGCTCACCAAGGACTGACAAATCAGCCCCAGCATTTT.

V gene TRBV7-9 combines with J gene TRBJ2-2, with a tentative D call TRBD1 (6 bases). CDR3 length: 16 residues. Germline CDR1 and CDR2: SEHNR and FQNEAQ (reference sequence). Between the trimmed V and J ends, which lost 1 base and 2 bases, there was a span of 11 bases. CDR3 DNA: TGTGCCAGCAGCTTAGGATACAGGGATAACACCGGGGAGCTGTTTTTT. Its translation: CASSLGYRDNTGELFF.

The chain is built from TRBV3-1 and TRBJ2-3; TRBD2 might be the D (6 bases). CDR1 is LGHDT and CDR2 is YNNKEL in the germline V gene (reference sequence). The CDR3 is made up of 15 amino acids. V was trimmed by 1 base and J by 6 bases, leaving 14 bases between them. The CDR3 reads CASSQALPAGDTQYF. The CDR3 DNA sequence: TGTGCCAGCAGCCAAGCCTTGCCCGCGGGGGATACGCAGTATTTT.

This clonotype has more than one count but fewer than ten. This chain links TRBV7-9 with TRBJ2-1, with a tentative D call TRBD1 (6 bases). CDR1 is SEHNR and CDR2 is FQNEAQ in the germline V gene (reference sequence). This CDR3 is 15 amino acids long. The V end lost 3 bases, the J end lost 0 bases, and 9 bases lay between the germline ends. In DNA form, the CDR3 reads TGTGCCAGCAGCTTTGGGGGCCTCTCCTACAATGAGCAGTTCTTC. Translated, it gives CASSFGGLSYNEQFF.

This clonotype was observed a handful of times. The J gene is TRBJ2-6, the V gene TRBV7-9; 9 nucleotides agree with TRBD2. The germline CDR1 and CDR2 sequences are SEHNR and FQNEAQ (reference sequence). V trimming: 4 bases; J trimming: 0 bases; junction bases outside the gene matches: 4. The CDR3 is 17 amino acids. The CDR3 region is CASSSGLARSGANVLTF. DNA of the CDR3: TGTGCCAGCAGCTCAGGACTAGCGCGCTCTGGGGCCAACGTCCTGACTTTC.

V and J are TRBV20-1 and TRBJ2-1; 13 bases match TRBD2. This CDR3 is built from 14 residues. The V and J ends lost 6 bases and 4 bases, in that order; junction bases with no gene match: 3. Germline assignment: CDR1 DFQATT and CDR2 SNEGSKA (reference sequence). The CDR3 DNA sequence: TGCAGTGCCATGGGACTAGCGGGGTACAATGAGCAGTTCTTC. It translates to CSAMGLAGYNEQFF.

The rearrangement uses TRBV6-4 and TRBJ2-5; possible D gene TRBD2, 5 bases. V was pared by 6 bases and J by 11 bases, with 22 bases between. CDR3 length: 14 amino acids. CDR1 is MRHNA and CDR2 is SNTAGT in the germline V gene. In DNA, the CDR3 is TGTGCCAGCAGGGATAGTCTAGCATACAATGAGCAGTACTTC. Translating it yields CASRDSLAYNEQYF.

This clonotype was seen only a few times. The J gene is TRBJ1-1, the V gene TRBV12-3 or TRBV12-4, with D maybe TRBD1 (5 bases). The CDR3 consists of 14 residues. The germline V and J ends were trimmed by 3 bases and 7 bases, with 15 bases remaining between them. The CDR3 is CASSFRGPEIEAFF. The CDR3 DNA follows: TGTGCCAGCAGTTTTAGGGGCCCAGAAATTGAAGCTTTCTTT.

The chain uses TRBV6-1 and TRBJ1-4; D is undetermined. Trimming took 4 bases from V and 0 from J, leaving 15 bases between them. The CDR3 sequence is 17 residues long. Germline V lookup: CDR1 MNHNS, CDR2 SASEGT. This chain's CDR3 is CASSGLRIFATNEKLFF. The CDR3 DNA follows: TGTGCCAGCAGTGGATTGCGGATCTTTGCAACTAATGAAAAACTGTTTTTT.

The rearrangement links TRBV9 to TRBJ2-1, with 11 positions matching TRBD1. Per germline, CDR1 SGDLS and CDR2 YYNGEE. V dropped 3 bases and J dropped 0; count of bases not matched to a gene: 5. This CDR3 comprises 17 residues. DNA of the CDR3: TGTGCCAGCAGCGCCCGGGACAGGGGGTTCTCCTACAATGAGCAGTTCTTC. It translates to CASSARDRGFSYNEQFF.